This is a list of T cell receptor beta chains from one sample in a study of blood T cell repertoires in COVID-19. TCRdb keeps only in-frame clones here, not all; method: immunoSEQ multiplex PCR. The data contain approximately 300,000 clones, 75% to 90% of them singletons. Sequenced material: PBMCs or T cells enriched from blood (not recorded which). The origin of the receptors is a woman aged 30 to 39 who had been exposed to COVID-19. Each CDR3 is given with its conserved first and last residue.

j_gene: TRBJ1-2
v_gene: TRBV4-2
CDR3aa: CASSQDRTAYGYTF

j_gene: TRBJ1-5
v_gene: TRBV7-8
CDR3aa: CASSFEQGYSNQPQHF

j_gene: TRBJ1-5
v_gene: TRBV7-9
CDR3aa: CASSSEAGRVLNQPQHF

j_gene: TRBJ1-5
v_gene: TRBV3-1/TRBV3-2
CDR3aa: CASSRNMAKPQHF

j_gene: TRBJ2-1
v_gene: TRBV27
CDR3aa: CASRRLAGVSEQFF

j_gene: TRBJ2-7
v_gene: TRBV30
CDR3aa: CAWSVADGGGAGHEQYF

j_gene: TRBJ1-5
v_gene: TRBV27
CDR3aa: CASSQGRGQPQHF

j_gene: TRBJ1-5
v_gene: TRBV19
CDR3aa: CASSISQGGNQPQHF

j_gene: TRBJ1-5
v_gene: TRBV18
CDR3aa: CASSPAISFQPQHF

j_gene: TRBJ2-7
v_gene: TRBV27
CDR3aa: CASSLGTATYEQYF

j_gene: TRBJ1-2
v_gene: TRBV9
CDR3aa: CASSVEGGRRRTRGYTF

j_gene: TRBJ2-6
v_gene: TRBV18
CDR3aa: CASSRGQGITGANVLTF

j_gene: TRBJ2-1
v_gene: TRBV6-1
CDR3aa: CASSDTLEVGEQFF

j_gene: TRBJ1-2
v_gene: TRBV10-3
CDR3aa: CAISEMAEAEAYGYTF

j_gene: TRBJ1-5
v_gene: TRBV20-1
CDR3aa: CSASRKAGVNQPQHF

j_gene: TRBJ2-7
v_gene: TRBV10-3
CDR3aa: CAISESVAEQYF

j_gene: TRBJ2-7
v_gene: TRBV11-2
CDR3aa: CASSLLRNSYEQYF

j_gene: TRBJ1-3
v_gene: TRBV11-2
CDR3aa: CASSLAPLNSGNTIYF

j_gene: TRBJ1-6
v_gene: TRBV18
CDR3aa: CASSPEGSNNSPLHF

j_gene: TRBJ1-5
v_gene: TRBV7-8
CDR3aa: CASSNGQGRFQQPQHF

j_gene: TRBJ2-7
v_gene: TRBV6-2/TRBV6-3
CDR3aa: CASSPGLAGIPYEQYF

j_gene: TRBJ2-7
v_gene: TRBV6-2/TRBV6-3
CDR3aa: CASSYSIVAGGPQSSYEQYF

j_gene: TRBJ2-5
v_gene: TRBV10-3
CDR3aa: CATSAGETQYF

j_gene: TRBJ1-1
v_gene: TRBV2
CDR3aa: CASSPGTGSPWVTEAFF

j_gene: TRBJ1-5
v_gene: TRBV3-1/TRBV3-2
CDR3aa: CASSQATVNQPQHF

j_gene: TRBJ1-1
v_gene: TRBV2
CDR3aa: CASSLLTGTQSAFF

j_gene: TRBJ1-3
v_gene: TRBV7-9
CDR3aa: CASSLSVSGNTIYF

j_gene: TRBJ2-1
v_gene: TRBV18
CDR3aa: CASSPRSAGGPYNEQFF

j_gene: TRBJ2-4
v_gene: TRBV18
CDR3aa: CASSQGAGDIQYF

j_gene: TRBJ1-6
v_gene: TRBV30
CDR3aa: CAWRPGTPNSPLHF

j_gene: TRBJ1-1
v_gene: TRBV19
CDR3aa: CASSLKAGRHTEAFF

j_gene: TRBJ2-7
v_gene: TRBV6-5
CDR3aa: CASSLSTGANEQYF

j_gene: TRBJ1-1
v_gene: TRBV2
CDR3aa: CASSGGTGVTEAFF

j_gene: TRBJ2-3
v_gene: TRBV24-1
CDR3aa: CATSDGQGLSGDTQYF

j_gene: TRBJ2-5
v_gene: TRBV7-2
CDR3aa: CASSMNAAVQETQYF

j_gene: TRBJ2-5
v_gene: TRBV7-2
CDR3aa: CASSSRDRGLETQYF

j_gene: TRBJ1-2
v_gene: TRBV5-8
CDR3aa: CASIWRGGDGYTF

j_gene: TRBJ2-6
v_gene: TRBV9
CDR3aa: CASSFGQLSGANVLTF

j_gene: TRBJ1-5
v_gene: TRBV4-1
CDR3aa: CASSQAEGGNQPQHF

j_gene: TRBJ2-7
v_gene: TRBV5-1
CDR3aa: CASSWTGVSSYEQYF

j_gene: TRBJ2-7
v_gene: TRBV28
CDR3aa: CASSLDRGAYEQYF

j_gene: TRBJ1-5
v_gene: TRBV29-1
CDR3aa: CSVGEQGVNQPQHF

j_gene: TRBJ1-1
v_gene: TRBV4-2
CDR3aa: CASSQDRRVGTEAFF

j_gene: TRBJ2-7
v_gene: TRBV4-1
CDR3aa: CASSEELGGVAQYF

j_gene: TRBJ1-3
v_gene: TRBV7-9
CDR3aa: CASSPPGQATGNTIYF

j_gene: TRBJ1-4
v_gene: TRBV9
CDR3aa: CASAKSSRGNEKLFF